The 10 T cell receptor beta chains below come from one sample, sequenced in a study of CDR3 diversity in severe acne. A single record per CDR3 protein comes from TCRdb applying MiXCR to the PCR reads. Seen here are about 97,000 distinct CDR3 sequences, 45% to 60% observed once, and the top ten hold roughly 12%. Sequencing input: blood. The receptor set was obtained from a male donor with acne.

This clonotype was counted many times. The V and J genes are TRBV5-1 and TRBJ1-5; TRBD1 is a possible D gene (5 bases). V was clipped by 0 bases and J by 5 bases, with 6 bases between them. The CDR3 covers 13 residues. Germline V lookup: CDR1 SGHRS, CDR2 YFSETQ. The CDR3 region has the DNA TGCGCCAGCAGCTTGGTAGGGGATCAGCCCCAGCATTTT. It is translated as CASSLVGDQPQHF. Filled out from reference TRBV5-1 and TRBJ1-5, the complete variable domain reads KAGVTQTPRYLIKTRGQQVTLSCSPISGHRSVSWYQQTPGQGLQFLFEYFSETQRNKGNFPGRFSGRQFSNSRSEMNVSTLELGDSALYLCASSLVGDQPQHFGDGTRLSIL.

This clonotype came up once. The gene calls are TRBV7-8 and TRBJ2-5, with TRBD1 matching over 7 bases. Per the germline V gene, CDR1 is SGHVS and CDR2 is FQNEAQ. The length of the CDR3 is 17 residues. The trim removed 5 bases at V and 4 bases at J, leaving 16 bases unmatched. The CDR3: CASSPTGATVSRETQYF. CDR3 nucleotides: TGTGCCAGCAGCCCCACAGGGGCCACAGTGTCGAGAGAGACCCAGTACTTC.

The chain uses TRBV7-8 and TRBJ2-7, with 7 bases that match TRBD1. The CDR3 sequence is 15 residues long. Per the germline V gene, CDR1 is SGHVS and CDR2 is FQNEAQ. Trimming cost V 3 bases and J 4 bases; bases outside gene matches: 9. The CDR3 DNA sequence: TGTGCCAGCAGCTTGGACCGGGACAGACTATACGAGCAGTACTTC. It yields the protein CASSLDRDRLYEQYF.

This clonotype was observed a few times. The rearrangement joins TRBV25-1 to TRBJ1-1, with 8 bases matching TRBD1. Germline loops: CDR1 MGHDK, CDR2 SYGVNS. CDR3 size: 16 residues. The J segment lost 0 bases and the V segment lost 1 base, leaving 4 bases of the junction unmatched. CDR3 amino acids: CASSESPGQVNTEAFF. CDR3 in DNA: TGTGCCAGCAGTGAATCCCCGGGACAGGTGAACACTGAAGCTTTCTTT. The full variable domain, completed using reference TRBV25-1 and TRBJ1-1, is EADIYQTPRYLVIGTGKKITLECSQTMGHDKMYWYQQDPGMELHLIHYSYGVNSTEKGDLSSESTVSRIRTEHFPLTLESARPSHTSQYLCASSESPGQVNTEAFFGQGTRLTVV.

The chain links TRBV13 to TRBJ2-5; D not resolved. V lost 5 bases and J 1 base, leaving 2 bases between the germline ends. The length of the CDR3 is 11 residues. Germline V gene lookup returns CDR1 PRHDT and CDR2 FYEKMQ (reference sequence). The CDR3 reads CASSRQETQYF. The CDR3, as DNA: TGTGCCAGCAGCCGCCAAGAGACCCAGTACTTC.

This clonotype came up a few times. This rearrangement joins TRBV19 to TRBJ1-1; TRBD1 might be the D (6 bases). The germline V gene has CDR1 LNHDA and CDR2 SQIVND (reference sequence). The CDR3 contains 12 residues. V lost 9 bases and J 1 base, leaving 9 bases between the germline ends. The chain's CDR3 is CASQQGNTEAFF. The CDR3 DNA is TGTGCCAGCCAACAGGGGAACACTGAAGCTTTCTTT.

Concerning this clonotype: This sequence may be a read error, since a much larger clone differs from it by one base. Because it lacks the conserved phenylalanine or tryptophan at the end, this CDR3 is likely a read error. V usage is TRBV6-6 and J usage is TRBJ2-7, with 12 bases fitting TRBD1. The V and J ends lost 5 bases and 4 bases, in that order; junction bases with no gene match: 6. The CDR3 has 15 amino acids. Germline values: CDR1 MNHNY, CDR2 SVGAGI (reference sequence). Here the CDR3 DNA reads TGTGCCAGCAGTGAGGGGACAGGGGGCATTTACGAGCAGTACCTC. Amino acid sequence: CASSEGTGGIYEQYL.

In this sample, this clonotype turned up once. A much larger clone lies a single base off, so this may be a read error. This chain connects TRBV5-1 to TRBJ1-2, with a possible D match to TRBD1 (5 bases). Germline CDR1 SGHRS, CDR2 YFSETQ. The CDR3 has 13 amino acids. The V gene lost 0 bases and the J gene lost 6 bases, with 9 bases spanning the gap. The CDR3 DNA is TGCGCCAGCAGCTTGGCCAGGGACCATGGCTACACCTTC. It specifies CASSLARDHGYTF.

CDR3 sequence reads: CASSIVTGDHYGYTF. The CDR3 DNA is TGTGCCAGTAGTATCGTGACAGGAGACCACTATGGCTACACCTTC. The chain links TRBV19 to TRBJ1-2, with a weak D call TRBD1 (6 bases). V gave up 3 bases and J gave up 3 bases, with 14 bases separating them. The CDR3 runs to 15 residues. Germline V CDR1 and CDR2: LNHDA, SQIVND (reference sequence).

This clonotype was detected ten times or more. At one boundary the junction diverges from the germline segment, which might be a read error. The chain couples TRBV2 to TRBJ2-5, with 7 bases matching TRBD2. Per the germline V gene, CDR1 is SNHLY and CDR2 is FYNNEI. This CDR3 has 14 residues. The DNA of the CDR3 is TGTGCCGGCAGTGACTCGGGAGGCGGGGAGACCCAGTACTTC. It yields the protein CAGSDSGGGETQYF.